These T cell receptor beta chains were read from a single sample in a study of PD-L1 blockade in urothelial cancer. Assay: immunoSEQ multiplex PCR; the TCRdb copy retains only in-frame clones and omits some. The sample records some 120,000 clones, around 89% being singletons. The source was PBMCs, collected around atezolizumab (anti-PD-L1) treatment. The receptors were gathered from a man aged 55 to 70 with urothelial cancer. The conserved cysteine and the conserved F or W are not part of the CDR3 here. Fields, in order: clone size, V gene, CDR3 protein. The size field is filled for only some rows; it gives once, few, many or a size class.

clone size: NA; V gene: TRBV28; CDR3 protein: ASGTPAYLTQY
clone size: NA; V gene: TRBV9; CDR3 protein: ASSVADYTDTQY
clone size: NA; V gene: TRBV28; CDR3 protein: ASSPPGGGNTIY
clone size: NA; V gene: TRBV5-5; CDR3 protein: ASSLLAGNTGELF
clone size: NA; V gene: TRBV7-2; CDR3 protein: ASSLVAGGPNNEQF
clone size: NA; V gene: TRBV11-3; CDR3 protein: ASSRGQGTNYGYT
clone size: NA; V gene: TRBV6-6; CDR3 protein: ASTVQGISYGYT
clone size: NA; V gene: TRBV29-1; CDR3 protein: SSPGTSSSNEQF
clone size: NA; V gene: TRBV4-2; CDR3 protein: ASSPSSLGGDEQY
clone size: NA; V gene: TRBV5-1; CDR3 protein: ASSRGGSNQPQH
clone size: NA; V gene: TRBV4-2; CDR3 protein: ASSQGLAGPYEQY
clone size: once; V gene: TRBV5-1; CDR3 protein: ASSPLSTNEKLF
clone size: NA; V gene: TRBV7-3; CDR3 protein: ASSLGARTDTQY
clone size: NA; V gene: TRBV12-2; CDR3 protein: ASRLAPDRGTDTQY
clone size: NA; V gene: TRBV9; CDR3 protein: ASSAFSGGERILQETQY
clone size: NA; V gene: TRBV7-3; CDR3 protein: ASSFKGTGTGGQY
clone size: NA; V gene: TRBV6-1; CDR3 protein: ASSVGNRETQY
clone size: NA; V gene: TRBV27; CDR3 protein: ASSLPGGEQF
clone size: NA; V gene: TRBV14; CDR3 protein: ASSQVRIGNSPLH
clone size: NA; V gene: TRBV6-6; CDR3 protein: ASSRPGNEQF
clone size: NA; V gene: TRBV5-5; CDR3 protein: ASSATGNYQPQH
clone size: NA; V gene: TRBV28; CDR3 protein: ASSRGGTHSDYT
clone size: NA; V gene: TRBV6-1; CDR3 protein: ASTQNTEAF
clone size: once; V gene: TRBV6-1; CDR3 protein: ASRGGSGANVLT
clone size: NA; V gene: TRBV6-5; CDR3 protein: ASSFGQHPRDTQY
clone size: NA; V gene: TRBV5-1; CDR3 protein: ASLGPGDIQY
clone size: NA; V gene: TRBV9; CDR3 protein: ASSVGSTRVSGNTIY
clone size: NA; V gene: TRBV6-5; CDR3 protein: ASRRAVAGWGEQY
clone size: NA; V gene: TRBV29-1; CDR3 protein: SVEPSGRADSYNEQF
clone size: NA; V gene: TRBV5-5; CDR3 protein: ASSSPTVSYEQY
clone size: once; V gene: TRBV13; CDR3 protein: ASKKGGGEYTCTDTQY
clone size: NA; V gene: TRBV9; CDR3 protein: ASSVQGYGYT
clone size: NA; V gene: TRBV2; CDR3 protein: ASSQDRNYNEQF
clone size: NA; V gene: TRBV5-1; CDR3 protein: ASSLGGGSGTGELF
clone size: NA; V gene: TRBV6-7; CDR3 protein: ASSYPRDSVGLQDTQY
clone size: NA; V gene: TRBV7-2; CDR3 protein: ASSLVHREAF
clone size: NA; V gene: TRBV28; CDR3 protein: ATTTGNTEAF
clone size: NA; V gene: TRBV4-2; CDR3 protein: ASSPEDSLNYGYT
clone size: NA; V gene: TRBV28; CDR3 protein: ASSSRRYEQY
clone size: NA; V gene: TRBV19; CDR3 protein: ASSRSPGLVSYEQY
clone size: NA; V gene: TRBV9; CDR3 protein: ASSLSGDFQETQY
clone size: NA; V gene: TRBV7-9; CDR3 protein: ASSLAGQGASNEQF
clone size: NA; V gene: TRBV5-1; CDR3 protein: ASSGGTAGNTIY
clone size: NA; V gene: TRBV13; CDR3 protein: ASSLGAGEHEQY
clone size: NA; V gene: TRBV11-3; CDR3 protein: ASSHRDRSETQY
clone size: NA; V gene: TRBV28; CDR3 protein: ASSLWTSGGTEAF
clone size: NA; V gene: TRBV9; CDR3 protein: ASSSGGMGTDTQY
clone size: NA; V gene: TRBV9; CDR3 protein: ASSVGGTGYVEQY
clone size: NA; V gene: TRBV12-5; CDR3 protein: ASGRGGDTEAF
clone size: few; V gene: TRBV2; CDR3 protein: ASSDLDRFQETQY
clone size: once; V gene: TRBV5-1; CDR3 protein: ASSLVGLAGADSYNEQF
clone size: few; V gene: TRBV10-2; CDR3 protein: AVLGTVSDEQY
clone size: NA; V gene: TRBV28; CDR3 protein: ASSWDRSSYEQY